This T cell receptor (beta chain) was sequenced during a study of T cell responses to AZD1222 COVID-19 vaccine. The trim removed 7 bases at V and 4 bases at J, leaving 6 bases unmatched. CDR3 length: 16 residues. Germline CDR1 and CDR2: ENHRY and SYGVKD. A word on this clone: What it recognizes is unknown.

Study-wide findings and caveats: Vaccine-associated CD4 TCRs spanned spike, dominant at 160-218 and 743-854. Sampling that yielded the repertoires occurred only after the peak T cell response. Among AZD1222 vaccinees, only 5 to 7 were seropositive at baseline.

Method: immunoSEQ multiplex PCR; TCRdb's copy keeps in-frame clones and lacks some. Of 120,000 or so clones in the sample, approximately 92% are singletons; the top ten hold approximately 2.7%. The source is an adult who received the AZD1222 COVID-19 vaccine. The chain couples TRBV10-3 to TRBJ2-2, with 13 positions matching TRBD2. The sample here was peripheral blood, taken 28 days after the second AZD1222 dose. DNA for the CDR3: TGTGCCATCAAACTAGCGGGGGGGCCGGGCACCGGGGAGCTGTTTTTT. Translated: CAIKLAGGPGTGELFF.